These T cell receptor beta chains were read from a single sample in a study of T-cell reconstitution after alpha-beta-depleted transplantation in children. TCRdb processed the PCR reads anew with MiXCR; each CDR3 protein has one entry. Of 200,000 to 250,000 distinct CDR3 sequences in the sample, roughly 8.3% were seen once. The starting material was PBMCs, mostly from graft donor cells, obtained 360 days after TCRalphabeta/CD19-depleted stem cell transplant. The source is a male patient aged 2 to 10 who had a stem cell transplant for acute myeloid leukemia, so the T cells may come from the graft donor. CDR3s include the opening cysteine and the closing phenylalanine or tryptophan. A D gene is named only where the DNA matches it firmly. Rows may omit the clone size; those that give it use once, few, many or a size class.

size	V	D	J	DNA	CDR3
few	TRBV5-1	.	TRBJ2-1	TGCGCCAGCAGCCCTTATGAGGGGGGGACCAATGAGCAGTTCTTC	CASSPYEGGTNEQFF
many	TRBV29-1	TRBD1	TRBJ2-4	TGCAGCGCCACCGGGACAGGGAGAAACATTCAGTACTTC	CSATGTGRNIQYF
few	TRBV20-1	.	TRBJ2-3	TGCAGTGCCACGGACCCGGATACGCAGTATTTT	CSATDPDTQYF
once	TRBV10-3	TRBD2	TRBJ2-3	TGTGCCATCAGTGCGGCGGGGGAAGCAGATACGCAGTATTTT	CAISAAGEADTQYF
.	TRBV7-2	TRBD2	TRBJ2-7	TGTGCCAGTACAGCGGGAGCCCCCCACGAGCAGTACTTC	CASTAGAPHEQYF
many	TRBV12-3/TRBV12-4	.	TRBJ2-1	TGTGCCAGCAGTTTAGATATTGGTGGACGGACCTCCTACAATGAGCAGTTCTTC	CASSLDIGGRTSYNEQFF
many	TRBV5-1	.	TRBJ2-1	TGCGCCAGCAGCTTGGCGCCCTTAAGCTCCTACAATGAGCAGTTCTTC	CASSLAPLSSYNEQFF
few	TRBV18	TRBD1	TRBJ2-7	TGTGCCAGCTCACCCCGAACAGGGGGCTTCGAGCAGTACTTC	CASSPRTGGFEQYF
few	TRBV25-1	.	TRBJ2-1	TGTGCCAGCAGTGAACTTCTGGGGGAGGATTACAATGAGCAGTTCTTC	CASSELLGEDYNEQFF
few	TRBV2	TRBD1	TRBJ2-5	TGTGCCAGCAGTGAAACAGGACAGGGCTTCGAGACCCAGTACTTC	CASSETGQGFETQYF
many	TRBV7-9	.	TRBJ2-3	TGTGCCAGCAGCTTAGTGGGCCTTAATACGCAGTATTTT	CASSLVGLNTQYF
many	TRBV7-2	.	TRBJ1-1	TGTGCCAGCAGATTTGGACAGATGAACACTGAAGCTTTCTTT	CASRFGQMNTEAFF
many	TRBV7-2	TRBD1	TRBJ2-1	TGTGCCAGCAGTTACCGGGACAGGGCCTACAATGAGCAGTTCTTC	CASSYRDRAYNEQFF
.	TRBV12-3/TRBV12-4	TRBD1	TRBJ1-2	TGTGCCAGCAGTTTCCCGACAGGGGGAAGATATGGCTACACCTTC	CASSFPTGGRYGYTF
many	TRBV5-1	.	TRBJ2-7	TGCGCCAGCAGCTTGGATCGCTACGAGCAGTACTTC	CASSLDRYEQYF
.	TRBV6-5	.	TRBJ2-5	TGTGCCAGCAGTTACTCGATCGAGGGAGAGGAGACCCAGTACTTC	CASSYSIEGEETQYF
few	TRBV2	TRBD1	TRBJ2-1	TGTGCCAGCAGTTTCCGGGACAGCGCAAATGAGCAGTTCTTC	CASSFRDSANEQFF
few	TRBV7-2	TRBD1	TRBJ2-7	TGTGCCAGCAGCAGGACAGGGTTCGAGCAGTACTTC	CASSRTGFEQYF
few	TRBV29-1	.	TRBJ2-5	TGCAGCGTTGAGGGGTTTGGAGGGCAAGAGACCCAGTACTTC	CSVEGFGGQETQYF
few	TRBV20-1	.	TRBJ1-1	TGCAGTGCTAGACGGCGGATGAACACTGAAGCTTTCTTT	CSARRRMNTEAFF
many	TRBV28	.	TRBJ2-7	TGTGCCAGCAGTCCCCGGAGGAACGACGAGCAGTACTTC	CASSPRRNDEQYF
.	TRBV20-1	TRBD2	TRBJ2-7	TGCAGTGCTAGAGTAGGCGGGAGGGCCTACGAGCAGTACTTC	CSARVGGRAYEQYF
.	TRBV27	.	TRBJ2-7	TGTGCCAGCAGCATCCGGGACCCAGCATCCGAGCAGTACTTC	CASSIRDPASEQYF
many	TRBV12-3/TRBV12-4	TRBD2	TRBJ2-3	TGTGCCAGCAGTCCTCGGACTAGCGCAGATACGCAGTATTTT	CASSPRTSADTQYF
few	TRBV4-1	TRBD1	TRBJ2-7	TGCGCCAGCAGCCTCATCGGCGGGGGGACAGGGGTTTCCTCTTCCCTCTACGAGCAGTACTTC	CASSLIGGGTGVSSSLYEQYF
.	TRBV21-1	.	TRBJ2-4	TGTGCCAGCAGCCCCGCCCCGGGACAGGGGGCGCAATGGGCCAAAAACATTCAGTACTTC	CASSPAPGQGAQWAKNIQYF
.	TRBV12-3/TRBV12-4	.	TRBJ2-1	TGTGCCAGCAGTTTAGCGCACCGGGGTGGTCCCTACAATGAGCAGTTCTTC	CASSLAHRGGPYNEQFF
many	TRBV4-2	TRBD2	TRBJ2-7	TGTGCCAGCAGCCAAGATGCTAGCGGGAGTGGGGGGGTCTACGAGCAGTACTTC	CASSQDASGSGGVYEQYF
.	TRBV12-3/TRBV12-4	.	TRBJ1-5	TGTGCCAGCAGTTTAGAGTCGGGGCATCAGCCCCAGCATTTT	CASSLESGHQPQHF
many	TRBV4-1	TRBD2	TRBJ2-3	TGCGCCAGCAGCCAGGTTAGCGGGACAGATACGCAGTATTTT	CASSQVSGTDTQYF
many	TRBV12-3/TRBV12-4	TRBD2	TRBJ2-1	TGTGCCAGCAGCATAGCGGGGGGCGTCGGGAATGAGCAGTTCTTC	CASSIAGGVGNEQFF
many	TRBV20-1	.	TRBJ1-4	TGCAGTGCTAAAACAGGAGGATCTGAAAAACTGTTTTTT	CSAKTGGSEKLFF
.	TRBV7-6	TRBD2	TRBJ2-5	TGTGCTAGCAGCTTAGAATACAGACCACTAGCGGGGGTGACGACCCTTGAGACCCAGTACTTC	CASSLEYRPLAGVTTLETQYF
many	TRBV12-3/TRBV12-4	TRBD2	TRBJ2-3	TGTGCCAGCAGCTCTTATCGGGTCATCGGGGGGGATACGCAGTATTTT	CASSSYRVIGGDTQYF
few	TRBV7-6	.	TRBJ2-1	TGTGCCAGCAGCCCCTGGACAGACAACAATGAGCAGTTCTTC	CASSPWTDNNEQFF
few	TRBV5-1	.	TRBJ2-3	TGCGCCAGCAGCTCCGCGGGATCGTGGGATACGCAGTATTTT	CASSSAGSWDTQYF
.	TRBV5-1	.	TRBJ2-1	TGCGCCAGCAGTTCCGGGGCCCCCTACAATGAGCAGTTCTTC	CASSSGAPYNEQFF
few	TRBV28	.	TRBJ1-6	TGTGCCAGCAGTTCAACGGGACGGAATAATTCACCCCTCCACTTT	CASSSTGRNNSPLHF
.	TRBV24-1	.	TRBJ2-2	TGTGCCACCAGTCACGGGACCTCTACCCACACCGGGGAGCTGTTTTTT	CATSHGTSTHTGELFF
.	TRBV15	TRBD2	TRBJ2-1	TGTGCCACCAGCAGAGAAACTAGCGGGGGGGCTAATGAGCAGTTCTTC	CATSRETSGGANEQFF
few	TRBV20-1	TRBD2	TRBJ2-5	TGCAGTGCTAGCGGGAGGCCTCAAGAGACCCAGTACTTC	CSASGRPQETQYF
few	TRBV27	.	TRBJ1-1	TGTGCCAGCAGTTCACGAGAGAACACTGAAGCTTTCTTT	CASSSRENTEAFF
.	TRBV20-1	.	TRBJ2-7	TGCAGTGCTTTACCCGGGACCCACGAGCAGTACTTC	CSALPGTHEQYF
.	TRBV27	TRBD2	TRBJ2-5	TGTGCCAGCAGCCTTGTGCGGGAGGGCGGAGAGACCCAGTACTTC	CASSLVREGGETQYF
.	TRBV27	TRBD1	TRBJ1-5	TGTGCCAGCAGTTACAGGGGGCCCAGTATGCCCCAGCATTTT	CASSYRGPSMPQHF
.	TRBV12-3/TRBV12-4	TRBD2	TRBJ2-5	TGTGCCAGCAGTTTGGGGAGCGGGGTTATTGAGACCCAGTACTTC	CASSLGSGVIETQYF
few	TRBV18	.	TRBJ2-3	TGTGCCAGCTCACCACCGCGGAATACGCAGTATTTT	CASSPPRNTQYF
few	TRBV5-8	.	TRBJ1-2	TGTGCCAGCAGCTTGTACGGCGGAACCGGTTATGGCTACACCTTC	CASSLYGGTGYGYTF
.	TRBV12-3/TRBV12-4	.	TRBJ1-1	TGTGCCAGCAGTTTGGTGGTAGAGAACACTGAAGCTTTCTTT	CASSLVVENTEAFF
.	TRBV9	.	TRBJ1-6	TGTGCCAGCAGCAACCTGGGTTCACCCCTCCACTTT	CASSNLGSPLHF
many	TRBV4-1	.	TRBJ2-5	TGCGCCAGCAGCCAAAGTGGAAGGGCAGCTCAAGAGACCCAGTACTTC	CASSQSGRAAQETQYF
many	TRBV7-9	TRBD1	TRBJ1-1	TGTGCCAGCAGCGGACAGGGAACTATGAACACTGAAGCTTTCTTT	CASSGQGTMNTEAFF
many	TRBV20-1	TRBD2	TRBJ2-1	TGCAGTGCCGGACTAGCGAATGAGCAGTTCTTC	CSAGLANEQFF
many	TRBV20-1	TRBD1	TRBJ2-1	TGCAGTGCTAGAGATTGGGGACAGTCCTACAATGAGCAGTTCTTC	CSARDWGQSYNEQFF
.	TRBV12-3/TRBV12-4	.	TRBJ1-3	TGTGCCAGCAGTTTCCCCCAGGTCCTCTCTGGAAACACCATATATTTT	CASSFPQVLSGNTIYF
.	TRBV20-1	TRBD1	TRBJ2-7	TGCAGTGCTAGGCGGGCAGGGGGCTACGAGCAGTACTTC	CSARRAGGYEQYF
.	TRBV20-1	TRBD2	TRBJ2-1	TGCAGTGCTAGAGACGCTAGACTAGCGGGAGGGCGCAATGAGCAGTTCTTC	CSARDARLAGGRNEQFF
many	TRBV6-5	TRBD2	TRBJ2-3	TGTGCCAGCACCTCACGTAGGACAGGACTAGCGGGAAATCCGAAAACTAGCACAGATACGCAGTATTTT	CASTSRRTGLAGNPKTSTDTQYF
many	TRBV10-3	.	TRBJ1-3	TGTGCCATCACAGGCAGCTCTGGAAACACCATATATTTT	CAITGSSGNTIYF
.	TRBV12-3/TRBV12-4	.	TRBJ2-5	TGTGCCAGCAGTTGGACAGTCGGAGAGACCCAGTACTTC	CASSWTVGETQYF